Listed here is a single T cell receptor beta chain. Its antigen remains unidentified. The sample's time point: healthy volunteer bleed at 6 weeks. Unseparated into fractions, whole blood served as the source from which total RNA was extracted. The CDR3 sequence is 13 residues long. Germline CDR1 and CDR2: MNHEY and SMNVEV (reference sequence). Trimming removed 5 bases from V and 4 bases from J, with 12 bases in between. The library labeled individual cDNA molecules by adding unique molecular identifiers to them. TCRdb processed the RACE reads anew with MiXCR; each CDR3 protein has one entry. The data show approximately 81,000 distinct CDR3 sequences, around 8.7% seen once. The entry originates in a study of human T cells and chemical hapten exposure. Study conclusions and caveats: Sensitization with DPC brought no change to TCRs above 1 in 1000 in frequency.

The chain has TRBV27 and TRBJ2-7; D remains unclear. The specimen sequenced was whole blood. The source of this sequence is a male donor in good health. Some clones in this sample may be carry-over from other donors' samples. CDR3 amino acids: CASSPATPYEQYF. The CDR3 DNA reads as TGTGCCAGCAGTCCCGCCACCCCTTACGAGCAGTACTTC.